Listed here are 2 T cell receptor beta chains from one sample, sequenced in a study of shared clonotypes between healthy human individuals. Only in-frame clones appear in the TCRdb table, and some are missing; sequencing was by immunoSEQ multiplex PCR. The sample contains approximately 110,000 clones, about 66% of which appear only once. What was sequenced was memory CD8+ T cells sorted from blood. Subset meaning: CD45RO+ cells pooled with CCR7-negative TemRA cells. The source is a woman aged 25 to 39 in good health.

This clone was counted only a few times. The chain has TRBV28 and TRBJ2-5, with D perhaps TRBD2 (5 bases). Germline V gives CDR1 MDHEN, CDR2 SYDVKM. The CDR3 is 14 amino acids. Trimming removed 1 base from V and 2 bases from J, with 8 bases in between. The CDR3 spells CASSLFPGQETQYF. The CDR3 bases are TGTGCCAGCAGTTTATTCCCGGGGCAAGAGACCCAGTACTTC.

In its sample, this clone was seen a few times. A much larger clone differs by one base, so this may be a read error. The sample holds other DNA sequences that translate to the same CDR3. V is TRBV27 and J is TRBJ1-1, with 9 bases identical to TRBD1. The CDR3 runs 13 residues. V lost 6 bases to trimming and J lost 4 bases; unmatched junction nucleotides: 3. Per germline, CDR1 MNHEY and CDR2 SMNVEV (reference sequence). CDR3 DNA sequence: TGTGCCAGCAGCCACAGGGGGCCCACTGAAGCTTTCTTT. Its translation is CASSHRGPTEAFF.